This TCR beta chain is drawn from a study of blood T cell repertoires in COVID-19. Study context: Collection of acute and convalescent COVID-19 samples took place in the United States, Italy and Spain.

Participant-reported clinical history was the basis for cohort assignment. Authors' processing steps: Quantification of nucleated cells was approximated via reference gene primer amplification. Method: immunoSEQ multiplex PCR; TCRdb's copy keeps in-frame clones and lacks some. V, J and clone size are taken as reported in that table, and D and trimming were inferred from the DNA itself. The sample includes approximately 440,000 clones, about 85% of them seen just once. CDR1 is SGHRS and CDR2 is YFSETQ in the germline V gene. Trimming cost V 5 bases and J 3 bases; bases outside gene matches: 11. The CDR3 is 15 residues long.

Sequencing input: PBMCs or T cells enriched from blood (not recorded which). This sequence joins TRBV5-1 and TRBJ2-7; 7 nucleotides agree with TRBD1. This TCR was sampled from a woman between 18 and 29 years old who had recovered from COVID-19. The CDR3 spells CASSRISDRIYEQYF. Here the CDR3 DNA reads TGCGCCAGCAGTAGGATCTCGGACAGGATCTACGAGCAGTACTTC.